This TCR beta chain was obtained from a study of cytomegalovirus exposure and HLA in healthy donors. The wider study: Earlier work reported 117 million unique TCR beta sequences from about 180 million T cells.

PCR was performed using 60 Vbeta and 13 Jbeta primers. The assay was immunoSEQ multiplex PCR, and TCRdb's table has in-frame clones only and misses some. The record lists around 84,000 clones, of which the ten most abundant hold about 4.6%. The CDR3 sequence is 17 residues long. Trimming removed 5 bases from V and 3 bases from J, with 23 bases in between. Germline CDR1 is LNHNV and CDR2 is YYDKDF (reference sequence). The sequence derives from a man younger than 45 in good health and CMV-seronegative. Sequenced sample: PBMCs. J is TRBJ2-7 and V is TRBV15, with TRBD2 as a possible D gene (5 bases). The CDR3 here is CATSSRMRAEASYEQYF. Here the CDR3 DNA reads TGTGCCACCAGCTCCCGTATGAGGGCCGAGGCTAGCTACGAGCAGTACTTC.